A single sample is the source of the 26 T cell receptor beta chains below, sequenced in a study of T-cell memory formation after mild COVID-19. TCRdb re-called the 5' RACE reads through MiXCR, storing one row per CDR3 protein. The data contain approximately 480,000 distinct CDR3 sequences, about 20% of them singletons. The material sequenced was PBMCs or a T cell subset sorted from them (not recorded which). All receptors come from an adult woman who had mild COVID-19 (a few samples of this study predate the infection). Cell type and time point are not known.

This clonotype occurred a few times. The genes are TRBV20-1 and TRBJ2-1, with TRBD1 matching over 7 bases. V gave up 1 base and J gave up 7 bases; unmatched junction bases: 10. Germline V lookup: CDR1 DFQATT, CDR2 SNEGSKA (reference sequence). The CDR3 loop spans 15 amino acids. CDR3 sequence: CSARGHRQGWNEQFF. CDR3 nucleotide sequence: TGCAGTGCTAGAGGGCACCGACAGGGCTGGAATGAGCAGTTCTTC.

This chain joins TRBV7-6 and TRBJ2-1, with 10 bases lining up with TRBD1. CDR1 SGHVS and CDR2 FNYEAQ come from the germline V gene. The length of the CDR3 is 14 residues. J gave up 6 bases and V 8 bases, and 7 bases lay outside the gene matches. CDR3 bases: TGTGCCAGCGGTACGGGACAGGGGATCAATGAGCAGTTCTTC. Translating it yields CASGTGQGINEQFF.

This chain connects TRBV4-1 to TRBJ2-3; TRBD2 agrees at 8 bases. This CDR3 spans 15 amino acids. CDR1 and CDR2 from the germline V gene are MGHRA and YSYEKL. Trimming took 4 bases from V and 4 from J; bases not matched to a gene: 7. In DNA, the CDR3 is TGCGCCAGCAGCCGGGGACTAGAGGGGGCAGATACGCAGTATTTT. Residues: CASSRGLEGADTQYF.

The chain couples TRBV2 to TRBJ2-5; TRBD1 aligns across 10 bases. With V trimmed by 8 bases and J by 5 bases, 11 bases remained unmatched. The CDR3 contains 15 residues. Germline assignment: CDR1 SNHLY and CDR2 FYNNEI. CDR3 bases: TGTGCCAGCCGCTCGATGACAGGGGGCCGGGAGACCCAGTACTTC. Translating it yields CASRSMTGGRETQYF. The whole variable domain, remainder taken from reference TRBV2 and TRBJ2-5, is EPEVTQTPSHQVTQMGQEVILRCVPISNHLYFYWYRQILGQKVEFLVSFYNNEISEKSEIFDDQFSVERPDGSNFTLKIRSTKLEDSAMYFCASRSMTGGRETQYFGPGTRLLVL.

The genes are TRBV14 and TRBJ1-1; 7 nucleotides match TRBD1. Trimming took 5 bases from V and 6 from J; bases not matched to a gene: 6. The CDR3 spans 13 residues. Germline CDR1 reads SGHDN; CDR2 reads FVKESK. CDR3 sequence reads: CASSAHRGSEAFF. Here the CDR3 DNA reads TGTGCCAGCAGCGCACACAGGGGCTCTGAAGCTTTCTTT. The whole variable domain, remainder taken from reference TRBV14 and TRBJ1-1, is EAGVTQFPSHSVIEKGQTVTLRCDPISGHDNLYWYRRVMGKEIKFLLHFVKESKQDESGMPNNRFLAERTGGTYSTLKVQPAELEDSGVYFCASSAHRGSEAFFGQGTRLTVV.

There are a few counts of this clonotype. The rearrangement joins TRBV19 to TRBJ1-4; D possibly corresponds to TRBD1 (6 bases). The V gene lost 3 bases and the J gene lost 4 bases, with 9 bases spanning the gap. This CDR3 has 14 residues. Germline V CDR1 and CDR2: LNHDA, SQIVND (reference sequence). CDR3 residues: CASSMDRSNEKLFF. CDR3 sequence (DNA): TGTGCCAGTAGTATGGACAGAAGTAATGAAAAACTGTTTTTT.

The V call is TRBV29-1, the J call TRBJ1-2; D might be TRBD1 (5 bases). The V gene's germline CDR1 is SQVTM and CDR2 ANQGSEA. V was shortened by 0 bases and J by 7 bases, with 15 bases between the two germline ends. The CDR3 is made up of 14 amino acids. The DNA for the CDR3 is TGCAGCGTTGAAGACCCCCGGGACGGAGGTGGCTACACCTTC. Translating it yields CSVEDPRDGGGYTF.

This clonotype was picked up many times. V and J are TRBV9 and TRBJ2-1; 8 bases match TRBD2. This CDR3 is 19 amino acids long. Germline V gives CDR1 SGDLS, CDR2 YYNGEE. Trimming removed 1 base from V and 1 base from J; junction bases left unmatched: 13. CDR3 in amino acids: CASSVTPGRAGESYNEQFF. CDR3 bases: TGTGCCAGCAGCGTAACCCCGGGGCGAGCGGGAGAATCCTACAATGAGCAGTTCTTC.

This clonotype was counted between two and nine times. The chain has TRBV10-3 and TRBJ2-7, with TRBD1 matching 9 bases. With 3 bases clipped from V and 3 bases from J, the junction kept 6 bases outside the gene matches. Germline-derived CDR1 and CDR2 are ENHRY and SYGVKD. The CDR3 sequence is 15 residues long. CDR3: CAISEWDRVSYEQYF. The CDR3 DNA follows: TGTGCCATCAGTGAATGGGACAGGGTAAGCTACGAGCAGTACTTC.

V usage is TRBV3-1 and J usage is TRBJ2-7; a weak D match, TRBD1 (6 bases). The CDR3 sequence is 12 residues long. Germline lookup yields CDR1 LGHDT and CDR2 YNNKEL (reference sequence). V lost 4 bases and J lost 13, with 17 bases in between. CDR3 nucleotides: TGTGCCAGCAGCCGAGCAACAGGGTACAGATACTTC. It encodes CASSRATGYRYF.

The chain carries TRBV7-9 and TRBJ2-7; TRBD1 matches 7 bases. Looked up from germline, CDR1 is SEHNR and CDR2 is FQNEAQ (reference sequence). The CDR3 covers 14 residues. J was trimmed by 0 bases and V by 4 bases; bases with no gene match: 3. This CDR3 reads CASSSTGFSYEQYF. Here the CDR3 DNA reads TGTGCCAGCAGCTCGACAGGGTTCTCCTACGAGCAGTACTTC.

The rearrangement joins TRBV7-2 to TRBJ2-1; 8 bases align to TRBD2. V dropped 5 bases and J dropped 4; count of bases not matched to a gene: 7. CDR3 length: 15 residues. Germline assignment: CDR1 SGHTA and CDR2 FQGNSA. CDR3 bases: TGTGCCAGCAGCCTTTGGGCGGGGGGATACAATGAGCAGTTCTTC. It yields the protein CASSLWAGGYNEQFF.

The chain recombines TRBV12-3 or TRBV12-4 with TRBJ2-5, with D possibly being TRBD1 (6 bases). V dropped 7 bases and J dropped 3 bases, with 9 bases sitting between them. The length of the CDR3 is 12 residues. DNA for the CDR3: TGTGCCAGCACCGAGGGGGAAGAGACCCAGTACTTC. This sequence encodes CASTEGEETQYF.

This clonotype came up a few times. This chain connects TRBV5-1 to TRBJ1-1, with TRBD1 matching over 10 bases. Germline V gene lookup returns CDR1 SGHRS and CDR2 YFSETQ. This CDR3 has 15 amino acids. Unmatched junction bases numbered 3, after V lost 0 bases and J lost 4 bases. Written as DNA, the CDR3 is TGCGCCAGCAGCTTGGCCGGGACAGGGGCCACTGAAGCTTTCTTT. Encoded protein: CASSLAGTGATEAFF.

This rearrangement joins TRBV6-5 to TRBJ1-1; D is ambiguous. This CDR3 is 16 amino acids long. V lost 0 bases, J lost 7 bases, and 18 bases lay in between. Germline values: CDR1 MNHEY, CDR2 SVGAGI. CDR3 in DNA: TGTGCCAGCAGTTACTCGAGAGTGAGACAACCGAGTGAAGCTTTCTTT. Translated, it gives CASSYSRVRQPSEAFF.

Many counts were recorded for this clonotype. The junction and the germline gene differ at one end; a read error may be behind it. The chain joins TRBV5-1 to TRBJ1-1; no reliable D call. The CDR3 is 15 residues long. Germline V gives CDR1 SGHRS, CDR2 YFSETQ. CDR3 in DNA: TGTGCCAGCAGCTTAGCAGCAGGATTGAACACTGAAGCTTTCTTT. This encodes CASSLAAGLNTEAFF.

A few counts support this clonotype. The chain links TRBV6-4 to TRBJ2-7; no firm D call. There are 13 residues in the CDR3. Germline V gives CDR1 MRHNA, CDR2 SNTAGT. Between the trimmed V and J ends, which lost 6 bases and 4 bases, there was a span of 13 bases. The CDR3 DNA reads TGTGCCAGCAGGCCCCAGCCGCCTTACGAGCAGTACTTC. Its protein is CASRPQPPYEQYF.

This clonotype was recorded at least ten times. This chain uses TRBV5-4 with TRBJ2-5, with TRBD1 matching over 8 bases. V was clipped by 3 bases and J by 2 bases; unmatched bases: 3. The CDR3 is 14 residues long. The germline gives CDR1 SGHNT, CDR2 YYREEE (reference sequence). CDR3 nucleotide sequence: TGTGCCAGCAGCTCGGGACAGGTACAAGAGACCCAGTACTTC. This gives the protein CASSSGQVQETQYF. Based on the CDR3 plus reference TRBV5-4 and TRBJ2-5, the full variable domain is ETGVTQSPTHLIKTRGQQVTLRCSSQSGHNTVSWYQQALGQGPQFIFQYYREEENGRGNFPPRFSGLQFPNYSSELNVNALELDDSALYLCASSSGQVQETQYFGPGTRLLVL.

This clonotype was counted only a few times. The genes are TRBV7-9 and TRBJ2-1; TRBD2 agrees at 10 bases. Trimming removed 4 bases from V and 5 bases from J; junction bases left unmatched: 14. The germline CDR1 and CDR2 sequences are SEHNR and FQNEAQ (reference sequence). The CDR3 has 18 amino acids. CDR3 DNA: TGTGCCAGCAGCTCTCCGGGGGAGAGCGGGGGGGCTCACAATGAGCAGTTCTTC. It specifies CASSSPGESGGAHNEQFF.

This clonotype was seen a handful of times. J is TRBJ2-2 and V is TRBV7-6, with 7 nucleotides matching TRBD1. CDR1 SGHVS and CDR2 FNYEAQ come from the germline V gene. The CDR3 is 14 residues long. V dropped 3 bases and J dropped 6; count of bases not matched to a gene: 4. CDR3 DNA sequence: TGTGCCAGCAGCTTGCAGGACAGGCCCGGGGAGCTGTTTTTT. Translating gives CASSLQDRPGELFF.

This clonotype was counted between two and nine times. The CDR3 sequence is CSSSGTYEQYF. The CDR3 nucleotides read TGTTCTTCTAGCGGGACCTACGAGCAGTACTTC. V is TRBV3-1 and J is TRBJ2-7; the match to TRBD2 covers 9 bases. The CDR3 contains 11 residues. Germline CDR1 reads LGHDT; CDR2 reads YNNKEL (reference sequence).

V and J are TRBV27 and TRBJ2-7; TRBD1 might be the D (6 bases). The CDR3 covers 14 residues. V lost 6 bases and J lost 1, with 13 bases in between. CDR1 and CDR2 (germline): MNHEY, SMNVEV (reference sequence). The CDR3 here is CASSWQGSSYEQYF. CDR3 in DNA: TGTGCCAGCAGCTGGCAGGGGTCTTCCTACGAGCAGTACTTC.

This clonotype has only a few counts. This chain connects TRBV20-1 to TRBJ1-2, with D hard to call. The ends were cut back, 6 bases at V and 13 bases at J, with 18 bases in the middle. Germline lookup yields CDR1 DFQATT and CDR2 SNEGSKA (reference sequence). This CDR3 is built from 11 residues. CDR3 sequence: CSATRTDTFTF. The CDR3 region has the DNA TGCAGTGCGACCCGCACCGACACATTCACCTTC.

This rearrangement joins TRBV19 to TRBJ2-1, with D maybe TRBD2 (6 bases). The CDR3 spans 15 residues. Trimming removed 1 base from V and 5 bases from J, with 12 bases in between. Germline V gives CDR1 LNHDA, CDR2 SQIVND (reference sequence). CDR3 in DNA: TGTGCCAGTAGTATAGGGGACTCTCCACACAATGAGCAGTTCTTC. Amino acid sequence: CASSIGDSPHNEQFF.

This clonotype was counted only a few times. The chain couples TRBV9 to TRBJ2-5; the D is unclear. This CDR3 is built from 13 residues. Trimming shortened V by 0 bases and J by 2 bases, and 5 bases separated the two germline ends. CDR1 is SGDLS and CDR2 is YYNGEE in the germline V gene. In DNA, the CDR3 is TGTGCCAGCAGCGTAGGGATACAAGAGACCCAGTACTTC. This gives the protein CASSVGIQETQYF.

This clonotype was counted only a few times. CDR3 loop: CASSYSGSRDTQYF. CDR3 nucleotide sequence: TGTGCCAGCAGTTACTCGGGCAGTCGAGATACGCAGTATTTT. V is TRBV6-2 or TRBV6-3 and J is TRBJ2-3, with D uncertain. Germline assignment: CDR1 MNHEY and CDR2 SVGEGT. The CDR3 covers 14 residues. The ends were cut back, 0 bases at V and 5 bases at J, with 9 bases in the middle.